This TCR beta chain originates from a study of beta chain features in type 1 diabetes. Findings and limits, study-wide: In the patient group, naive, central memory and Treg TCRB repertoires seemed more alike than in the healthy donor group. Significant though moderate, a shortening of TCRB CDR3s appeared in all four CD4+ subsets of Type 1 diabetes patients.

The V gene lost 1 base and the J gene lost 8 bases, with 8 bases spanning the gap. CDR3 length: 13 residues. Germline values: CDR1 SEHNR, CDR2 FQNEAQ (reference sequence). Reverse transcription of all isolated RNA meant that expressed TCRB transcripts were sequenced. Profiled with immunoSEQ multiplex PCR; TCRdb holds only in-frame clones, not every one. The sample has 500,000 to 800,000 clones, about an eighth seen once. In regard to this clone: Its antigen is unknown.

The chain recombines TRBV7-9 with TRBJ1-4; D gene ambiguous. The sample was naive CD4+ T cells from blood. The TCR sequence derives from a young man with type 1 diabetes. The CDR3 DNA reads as TGTGCCAGCAGCTTAGTCCAGAGGGAAAAACTGTTTTTT. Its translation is CASSLVQREKLFF.